Below, 29 T cell receptor beta chains from the same sample are listed, as sequenced in a study of glioma-infiltrating T cells (dated by TCRdb to the mid-2010s). TCRdb records Illumina MiSeq as the sequencer. The iRepertoire nested amplicon-rescue multiplex PCR (arm-PCR) platform was used to amplify TCR alpha and beta CDR3 regions from RNA. TCRdb itself trimmed the public reads at Q25 with fastp, ran MiXCR and retained productive beta chains. Every entry covers one CDR3 protein and lists the most common genes and DNA from its rows. The sample table lists some 110,000 distinct CDR3 sequences, roughly 20% of them with a count of one. Nearly 15% of the sample comes from the top ten. The sequenced sample was glioma tissue, nonneoplastic brain tissue, or PBMCs (not recorded which). The receptors were sampled from a human donor with low-grade glioma or glioblastoma, undergoing nonglioma brain surgery, or in good health (not recorded which).

On this clonotype: This may stem from a read error, because a much larger clone lies one nucleotide away. This chain connects TRBV4-1 to TRBJ2-1; no clear D gene. CDR1 and CDR2 (germline): MGHRA, YSYEKL. There are 14 residues in the CDR3. CDR3 in DNA: TGCTCCAGCAGCCAGACACGGCGAGGAAATGAGCAGTTCTTC. Residues: CSSSQTRRGNEQFF.

The chain has TRBV20-1 and TRBJ1-1; D not resolved. Germline lookup yields CDR1 DFQATT and CDR2 SNEGSKA (reference sequence). V dropped 6 bases and J dropped 6 bases, with 14 bases sitting between them. The length of the CDR3 is 12 residues. The CDR3 region is CSAPDAYAEAFF. The CDR3 DNA follows: TGCAGTGCCCCAGACGCCTACGCTGAAGCTTTCTTT.

In this sample, this clonotype turned up many times. V is TRBV7-3 and J is TRBJ2-5; 9 bases fit TRBD2. After removal of 2 bases from V and 5 bases from J, the junction contained 9 bases not matched to a gene. The CDR3 loop spans 16 amino acids. Germline values: CDR1 SGHTA, CDR2 FQGTGA. DNA of the CDR3: TGTGCCAGCAGCTTAGGGGCGGGAGGGCCCGGGGAGACCCAGTACTTC. Its protein is CASSLGAGGPGETQYF.

Worth noting for this clonotype: A much larger clone differs by one base, so this may be a read error. The chain uses TRBV12-3 or TRBV12-4 and TRBJ2-7; D perhaps matches TRBD1 (6 bases). With 6 bases removed from V and 9 bases from J, the gap between germline ends came to 27 bases. The CDR3 length is 16 residues. The CDR3 region is CASSLPGDGPVHGQYF. CDR3 coding DNA: TGTGCCAGCAGCCTCCCAGGGGACGGGCCCGTCCACGGGCAGTACTTC.

The table lists this clonotype with many counts. The chain has TRBV28 and TRBJ2-7; no definite D call. V was pared by 7 bases and J by 3 bases, with 10 bases between. CDR1 is MDHEN, CDR2 SYDVKM, per germline. The CDR3 totals 12 residues. As DNA, the CDR3 is TGTGCCAGCACCTGGACGGGCTACGAGCAGTACTTC. This translates into CASTWTGYEQYF.

In this sample, this clonotype turned up many times. This chain connects TRBV15 to TRBJ2-7; maybe TRBD2 (5 bases). CDR1 LNHNV and CDR2 YYDKDF come from the germline V gene (reference sequence). V was shortened by 3 bases and J by 0 bases, with 9 bases between the two germline ends. The CDR3 totals 14 residues. Here the CDR3 reads CATSSLGISYEQYF. DNA for the CDR3: TGTGCCACCAGCAGCCTCGGGATCTCCTACGAGCAGTACTTC.

In its sample, this clonotype was seen many times. The CDR3 reads CASSSPGYQPQHF. The CDR3 DNA reads TGTGCCAGCTCCTCCCCCGGGTATCAGCCCCAGCATTTT. The chain couples TRBV28 to TRBJ1-5, with unresolved D. The germline CDR1 and CDR2 sequences are MDHEN and SYDVKM. V was clipped by 8 bases and J by 5 bases, with 13 bases between them. The CDR3 spans 13 residues.

This clonotype has more than one count but fewer than ten. The CDR3: CASSQHTGTASTDTQYF. For the CDR3, the DNA is TGCGCCAGCAGCCAACATACCGGGACAGCTAGCACAGATACGCAGTATTTT. The chain uses TRBV4-3 and TRBJ2-3; TRBD1 matches at 7 bases. V was clipped by 2 bases and J by 0 bases; unmatched bases: 8. Germline V gives CDR1 LGHNA, CDR2 YSLEER. This CDR3 region has 17 residues.

This clonotype was seen once. The chain combines TRBV19 with TRBJ2-1, with D perhaps being TRBD1 or TRBD2 (6 bases each). Per germline, CDR1 LNHDA and CDR2 SQIVND (reference sequence). The CDR3 has 16 residues. V was trimmed by 0 bases and J by 8 bases, leaving 17 bases between them. The CDR3 loop is CASSIDEGGNMDEQFF. CDR3 sequence (DNA): TGTGCCAGTAGTATAGATGAGGGGGGAAATATGGATGAGCAGTTCTTC. The whole variable domain, remainder taken from reference TRBV19 and TRBJ2-1, is DGGITQSPKYLFRKEGQNVTLSCEQNLNHDAMYWYRQDPGQGLRLIYYSQIVNDFQKGDIAEGYSVSREKKESFPLTVTSAQKNPTAFYLCASSIDEGGNMDEQFFGPGTRLTVL.

This clonotype occurred many times. The chain joins TRBV10-3 to TRBJ2-3, with 8 bases that match TRBD2. There are 14 residues in the CDR3. The germline CDR1 and CDR2 sequences are ENHRY and SYGVKD. The V and J ends lost 8 bases and 3 bases, in that order; junction bases with no gene match: 7. CDR3 nucleotide sequence: TGTGCCATCGCGGAGCGGGAGAATACAGATACGCAGTATTTT. This gives the protein CAIAERENTDTQYF.

The chain joins TRBV30 to TRBJ2-7; D possibly corresponds to TRBD1 (5 bases). Germline-derived CDR1 and CDR2 are GTSNPN and SVGIG (reference sequence). The CDR3 length is 13 residues. V dropped 2 bases and J dropped 3 bases, with 11 bases sitting between them. CDR3 in DNA: TGTGCCTGGAGTATAGGACAAAGCTACGAGCAGTACTTC. Encoded protein: CAWSIGQSYEQYF.

This clonotype was found many times. The gene calls are TRBV6-1 and TRBJ2-7, with TRBD1 matching over 8 bases. Losses at the gene ends were 5 bases for V and 1 base for J; bases not matched to a gene: 7. The CDR3 consists of 15 residues. The germline gives CDR1 MNHNS, CDR2 SASEGT. CDR3 nucleotides: TGTGCCAGCAGTTCCGGGACAGGACAATCCTACGAGCAGTACTTC. Translated: CASSSGTGQSYEQYF.

This clonotype was found many times. This sequence joins TRBV10-3 and TRBJ1-3; D is unclear. Germline loops: CDR1 ENHRY, CDR2 SYGVKD. The CDR3 is made up of 15 amino acids. V was cut by 6 bases and J by 1 base, with 13 bases left in between. CDR3 coding DNA: TGTGCCATCAGGGCCCACGGGAGTTCTGGAAACACCATATATTTT. It is translated as CAIRAHGSSGNTIYF.

This clonotype has at least ten counts. V usage is TRBV19 and J usage is TRBJ2-2; D gene uncertain. The CDR3 totals 13 residues. The V gene's germline CDR1 is LNHDA and CDR2 SQIVND (reference sequence). CDR3 residues: CASADANTGELFF. CDR3 sequence (DNA): TGTGCGAGTGCAGACGCGAACACCGGGGAGCTGTTTTTT.

Here the CDR3 DNA reads TGCAGCGTTGTCCCTCAGGGCATCAATCAGCCCCAGCATTTT. Translating gives CSVVPQGINQPQHF. V and J are TRBV29-1 and TRBJ1-5; possibly TRBD1 for D (5 bases). The CDR3 is 14 residues long. V was pared by 4 bases and J by 3 bases, with 13 bases between. Per the germline V gene, CDR1 is SQVTM and CDR2 is ANQGSEA.

Notes on this clonotype: With a much larger clone just one base away, this may be a read error. The chain employs TRBV16 and TRBJ1-6, with TRBD1 as a possible D gene (5 bases). The germline CDR1 and CDR2 sequences are KGHSY and FQNENV. Trimming stripped 7 bases from V and 7 bases from J, with 8 bases between. This CDR3 has 12 amino acids. Here the CDR3 reads CASTGQNSPLHF. CDR3 nucleotides: TGTGCCAGCACGGGGCAGAATTCACCCCTCCACTTT.

This clonotype has a count of ten or more. This chain uses TRBV24-1 with TRBJ2-3, with D uncertain. Germline V lookup: CDR1 KGHDR, CDR2 SFDVKD. V dropped 3 bases and J dropped 4 bases, with 7 bases sitting between them. The CDR3 is made up of 13 amino acids. CDR3 region: CATSDTLSDTQYF. CDR3 in DNA: TGTGCCACCAGTGATACACTATCAGATACGCAGTATTTT.

This clonotype was counted many times. The J gene is TRBJ1-5, the V gene TRBV7-8; TRBD1 is a possible D gene (5 bases). The CDR3 covers 14 residues. Germline V lookup: CDR1 SGHVS, CDR2 FQNEAQ. V was pared by 1 base and J by 7 bases, with 11 bases between. CDR3 sequence (DNA): TGTGCCAGCAGCTTAGTTTCGGGGGTGCAGCCCCAGCATTTT. It is translated as CASSLVSGVQPQHF. The full variable domain, its missing parts supplied by reference TRBV7-8 and TRBJ1-5, is GAGVSQSPRYKVAKRGQDVALRCDPISGHVSLFWYQQALGQGPEFLTYFQNEAQLDKSGLPSDRFFAERPEGSVSTLKIQRTQQEDSAVYLCASSLVSGVQPQHFGDGTRLSIL.

This clonotype was found many times. This sequence joins TRBV7-2 and TRBJ2-5; no clear D. The V end lost 5 bases, the J end lost 5 bases, and 15 bases lay between the germline ends. CDR1 is SGHTA and CDR2 is FQGNSA in the germline V gene. The CDR3 covers 14 residues. CDR3 sequence reads: CASSPLHQTETQYF. The CDR3, as DNA: TGTGCCAGCAGCCCGCTACATCAGACTGAGACCCAGTACTTC.

This clonotype was seen only a few times. The V call is TRBV5-6, the J call TRBJ2-2; 8 nucleotides agree with TRBD1. Germline assignment: CDR1 SGHDT and CDR2 YYEEEE. The V and J ends lost 2 bases and 7 bases, in that order; junction bases with no gene match: 4. CDR3 length equals 14 residues. CDR3 bases: TGTGCCAGCAGCTTACAGGGGGAGTTCGGGGAGCTGTTTTTT. Protein sequence: CASSLQGEFGELFF.

The CDR3 DNA sequence: TGCAGCGTCCGAAAGGGACAGGGGAGGGACGAGCAGTACTTC. Translating it yields CSVRKGQGRDEQYF. The chain employs TRBV29-1 and TRBJ2-7, with 10 bases lining up with TRBD1. V lost 6 bases to trimming and J lost 5 bases; unmatched junction nucleotides: 10. CDR3 length: 14 amino acids. The germline CDR1 and CDR2 sequences are SQVTM and ANQGSEA.

This clonotype was detected only once. The junction differs from germline at one of its ends, possibly a read error. The genes are TRBV20-1 and TRBJ2-7; the D gene is possibly TRBD1 (6 bases). The CDR3 is 16 amino acids. Per germline, CDR1 DFQATT and CDR2 SNEGSKA (reference sequence). The CDR3 is CSASRTVMGEHYEQHF. As DNA, the CDR3 is TGCAGTGCTAGCCGGACAGTCATGGGGGAGCACTACGAGCAGCACTTC.

This clonotype has at least ten counts. V and J are TRBV19 and TRBJ2-3; tentatively, D is TRBD1 (5 bases). The CDR3 contains 13 residues. CDR1 and CDR2 (germline): LNHDA, SQIVND (reference sequence). V lost 7 bases to trimming and J lost 4 bases, with 12 bases between them. CDR3 region: CASTEAGSDTQYF. The CDR3 DNA is TGTGCCAGTACAGAAGCAGGGTCAGATACGCAGTATTTT.

The genes are TRBV12-3 or TRBV12-4 and TRBJ2-7; 9 bases match TRBD2. The length of the CDR3 is 13 residues. Trimming removed 7 bases from V and 6 bases from J; junction bases left unmatched: 7. The CDR3 nucleotides read TGTGCCAGCAACCCGGGACTAGCAGGCGAGCAGTACTTC. This encodes CASNPGLAGEQYF.

This clonotype has ten or more counts. The chain joins TRBV27 to TRBJ2-7; 7 bases agree with TRBD1. Unmatched junction bases numbered 9, after V lost 7 bases and J lost 6 bases. This CDR3 has 13 residues. The germline CDR1 and CDR2 sequences are MNHEY and SMNVEV (reference sequence). The CDR3 DNA is TGTGCCAGCACCGGGGACAGCCCTCCCGAGCAGTACTTC. Its protein is CASTGDSPPEQYF.

This clonotype was counted only a few times. CDR3 protein: CASRRDTGNTIYF. CDR3 nucleotides: TGTGCCAGCAGAAGGGACACCGGAAACACCATATATTTT. The chain links TRBV2 to TRBJ1-3; tentatively, D is TRBD1 (6 bases). The CDR3 covers 13 residues. V lost 6 bases, J lost 4 bases, and 10 bases lay in between. Germline lookup yields CDR1 SNHLY and CDR2 FYNNEI.

This clonotype has only a few counts. A read error may explain this, as a much larger clone is one base away. The rearrangement links TRBV19 to TRBJ2-1; D might be TRBD1 or TRBD2, each matching 6 bases. The CDR3 spans 15 residues. Germline V gene sequence: CDR1 LNHDA, CDR2 SQIVND (reference sequence). Trimming took 7 bases from V and 3 from J, leaving 16 bases between them. The CDR3 region has the DNA TGTGCCAGTACCCCGCCGGGGGCTATCTACAATGAGCAGTTCTTC. Its translation is CASTPPGAIYNEQFF.

In the case of this clonotype: No conserved phenylalanine or tryptophan is present at the end of the CDR3, so a read error is the likely explanation. The chain's CDR3 is CASSSKTGAMRETQYL. Here the CDR3 DNA reads TGTGCCAGCAGTTCCAAAACGGGAGCCATGCGAGAGACCCAGTACCTC. The chain joins TRBV6-2 or TRBV6-3 to TRBJ2-5; D may be TRBD2 (6 bases). This CDR3 region has 16 residues. V was cut by 4 bases and J by 4 bases, with 19 bases left in between. The germline V gene encodes CDR1 MNHEY and CDR2 SVGEGT.

The V call is TRBV29-1, the J call TRBJ1-2, with TRBD1 as a possible D gene (5 bases). This CDR3 comprises 12 residues. CDR1 and CDR2 from the germline V gene are SQVTM and ANQGSEA. Trimming pared 4 bases from V and 8 bases from J, leaving 14 bases between. The CDR3, as DNA: TGCAGCGTTGGGGACGGCCCTCACGGCTACACCTTC. Amino acids: CSVGDGPHGYTF.